Shown below are 28 T cell receptor beta chains from a single sample sequenced in a study of CD8 T cells in ankylosing spondylitis. No antigen has been identified for these receptors. Regarding the study as a whole: Characteristic, it appeared, of ankylosing spondylitis blood was a TCR beta motif of about eight highly homologous variants.

One entry per CDR3 protein, called by TCRdb with MiXCR from the 5' RACE reads. The sample shows fewer than 650,000 distinct CDR3 sequences, 10% to 15% of them seen only once. The specimen was blood, either unsorted or a sorted T cell fraction (not recorded which). These receptors originate from a male donor with ankylosing spondylitis.

In its sample, this clonotype was seen many times. The chain employs TRBV5-6 and TRBJ2-1; TRBD2 aligns across 10 bases. J lost 3 bases, V lost 4 bases, and 13 bases had no gene match. The CDR3 has 18 residues. Germline CDR1 is SGHDT and CDR2 is YYEEEE. The CDR3 is CASSTLYRTSGVYNEQFF. CDR3 bases: TGTGCCAGCAGCACCCTTTATAGGACTAGCGGAGTCTACAATGAGCAGTTCTTC.

The table lists this clonotype with a few counts. The rearrangement joins TRBV7-9 to TRBJ2-5; no firm D call. The germline V gene encodes CDR1 SEHNR and CDR2 FQNEAQ (reference sequence). V was pared by 1 base and J by 10 bases, with 19 bases between. CDR3 length: 15 amino acids. CDR3 in DNA: TGTGCCAGCAGCTTAGAAGGGCCCCTTAGAGCTGTCCAGTACTTC. Residues: CASSLEGPLRAVQYF.

This clonotype was seen only a few times. The chain combines TRBV12-3 or TRBV12-4 with TRBJ1-1; possible D gene TRBD1, 6 bases. The CDR3 sequence is 15 residues long. Trimming removed 5 bases at V and 2 bases at J, with 15 bases between. Here the CDR3 reads CASSSGGRGNTEAFF. The CDR3 DNA sequence: TGTGCCAGCAGTAGCGGGGGCAGAGGAAACACTGAAGCTTTCTTT.

Turning to this clonotype: A read error may produce the germline difference seen at one junction end. The chain's CDR3 is CASSPAAKESIDTQYF. CDR3 sequence (DNA): TGCGCCAGCAGCCCCGCGGCAAAAGAAAGCATAGATACGCAGTATTTT. This rearrangement joins TRBV4-1 to TRBJ2-3; unclear D gene. The germline V gene has CDR1 MGHRA and CDR2 YSYEKL. This CDR3 is built from 16 residues.

The rearrangement joins TRBV6-6 to TRBJ1-5, with D maybe TRBD1 (5 bases). The germline V and J ends were trimmed by 0 bases and 6 bases, with 6 bases remaining between them. The CDR3 runs to 13 residues. CDR1 MNHNY and CDR2 SVGAGI come from the germline V gene (reference sequence). The chain's CDR3 is CASSYSGTQPQHF. For the CDR3, the DNA is TGTGCCAGCAGTTACTCAGGGACTCAGCCCCAGCATTTT.

The CDR3 protein is CATSDPDRAAGETQYF. The CDR3 DNA sequence: TGTGCCACCAGTGATCCGGACAGGGCCGCGGGAGAGACCCAGTACTTC. V is TRBV24-1 and J is TRBJ2-5; 8 bases agree with TRBD1. There are 16 residues in the CDR3. V lost 3 bases to trimming and J lost 4 bases; unmatched junction nucleotides: 9. Germline V gene sequence: CDR1 KGHDR, CDR2 SFDVKD.

This clonotype was seen a handful of times. The chain links TRBV20-1 to TRBJ2-5; TRBD2 aligns across 8 bases. Germline CDR1 reads DFQATT; CDR2 reads SNEGSKA (reference sequence). The length of the CDR3 is 16 residues. The V segment lost 6 bases and the J segment 4 bases; nucleotides outside the gene matches: 16. CDR3 loop: CSAPVSGSLVIETQYF. CDR3 bases: TGCAGTGCCCCTGTAAGCGGGAGTTTGGTAATAGAGACCCAGTACTTC.

The chain carries TRBV20-1 and TRBJ2-7; a possible D gene is TRBD1 (6 bases). Germline V gene data show CDR1 as DFQATT and CDR2 as SNEGSKA (reference sequence). V was cut by 5 bases and J by 0 bases, with 8 bases left in between. This CDR3 comprises 12 residues. Here the CDR3 reads CSARDISYEQYV. CDR3 sequence (DNA): TGCAGTGCTCGGGACATCTCCTACGAGCAGTACGTC.

This clonotype has just a few counts. V is TRBV5-1 and J is TRBJ1-6, with no clear D. Germline CDR1 SGHRS, CDR2 YFSETQ. V lost 6 bases and J 8 bases, leaving 18 bases between the germline ends. The CDR3 is 15 residues long. The DNA for the CDR3 is TGCGCCAGCAAGAGGCGAAGCGGCAATGATTCACCCCTCCACTTT. This sequence encodes CASKRRSGNDSPLHF.

This clonotype was detected ten times or more. The CDR3 nucleotides read TGTGCCAGCAGGGAGGGACAGGCCTACAATGAGCAGTTCTTC. Translating it yields CASREGQAYNEQFF. The V gene is TRBV12-3 or TRBV12-4, the J gene TRBJ2-1, with 8 bases matching TRBD1. V shed 6 bases, J shed 2 bases, and the junction held 3 bases outside the gene matches. The length of the CDR3 is 14 residues.

The V and J genes are TRBV7-8 and TRBJ2-2; D possibly corresponds to TRBD2 (5 bases). There are 15 residues in the CDR3. The germline gives CDR1 SGHVS, CDR2 FQNEAQ. V shed 7 bases and J shed 3 bases, with 15 bases lying between them. CDR3 DNA sequence: TGTGCCAGCAAGGCGTCCACCGGGGACACCGGGGAGCTGTTTTTT. It codes for CASKASTGDTGELFF.

This clonotype was picked up a small number of times. The chain employs TRBV20-1 and TRBJ2-1; no definite D call. The ends were cut back, 4 bases at V and 0 bases at J, with 16 bases in the middle. There are 16 residues in the CDR3. Germline lookup yields CDR1 DFQATT and CDR2 SNEGSKA (reference sequence). The CDR3 nucleotides read TGCAGTGCTATGGAGCTGTATAGTAGCTCCTACAATGAGCAGTTCTTC. This gives the protein CSAMELYSSSYNEQFF.

The V call is TRBV7-9, the J call TRBJ2-7, with no clear D. Germline CDR1 is SEHNR and CDR2 is FQNEAQ (reference sequence). Trimming removed 1 base at V and 4 bases at J, with 11 bases between. The CDR3 length is 14 residues. In DNA form, the CDR3 reads TGTGCCAGCAGCTTAGATGTGTCTCCTTACGAGCAGTACGTC. Amino acids: CASSLDVSPYEQYV.

This clonotype was observed a few times. The chain recombines TRBV5-1 with TRBJ1-5; D not resolved. This CDR3 contains 15 residues. Germline CDR1 reads SGHRS; CDR2 reads YFSETQ. V lost 1 base and J lost 3, with 11 bases in between. The CDR3 here is CASSLLGLYNQPQHF. The DNA for the CDR3 is TGCGCCAGCAGCTTGCTCGGGCTGTACAATCAGCCCCAGCATTTT.

This clonotype was recorded at least ten times. This chain connects TRBV7-9 to TRBJ2-1, with D hard to call. V shed 5 bases and J shed 9 bases, with 11 bases lying between them. This CDR3 comprises 12 residues. The V gene's germline CDR1 is SEHNR and CDR2 FQNEAQ (reference sequence). CDR3 DNA: TGTGCCAGCAGCCTTACACTTGCTGAGCAGTTCTTC. This gives the protein CASSLTLAEQFF.

This clonotype was counted between two and nine times. V gene TRBV30 combines with J gene TRBJ2-1; 8 bases agree with TRBD1. The germline CDR1 and CDR2 sequences are GTSNPN and SVGIG (reference sequence). V was pared by 5 bases and J by 8 bases, with 5 bases of the junction left unmatched. The CDR3 extends over 12 amino acids. The CDR3 loop is CAWGDRSYEQFF. Written as DNA, the CDR3 is TGTGCCTGGGGGGACAGGAGCTATGAGCAGTTCTTC.

This clonotype showed up many times. The chain joins TRBV9 to TRBJ1-6; no definite D call. CDR3 size: 17 residues. The ends were cut back, 5 bases at V and 0 bases at J, with 15 bases in the middle. CDR1 is SGDLS and CDR2 is YYNGEE in the germline V gene. The CDR3 is CASSEDWGGSYNSPLHF. CDR3 coding DNA: TGTGCCAGCAGTGAGGATTGGGGTGGCTCCTATAATTCACCCCTCCACTTT.

This clonotype appeared many times. This rearrangement joins TRBV12-3 or TRBV12-4 to TRBJ2-1; D call uncertain. CDR3 length equals 13 residues. V was clipped by 6 bases and J by 5 bases, with 11 bases between them. CDR3 region: CASSLIPDNEQFF. CDR3 DNA sequence: TGTGCCAGCAGCCTTATTCCTGACAATGAGCAGTTCTTC.

The chain has TRBV6-5 and TRBJ2-7; tentative D call: TRBD1 (8 bases). The germline gives CDR1 MNHEY, CDR2 SVGAGI. V dropped 2 bases and J dropped 3 bases, with 20 bases sitting between them. CDR3 length equals 17 residues. The DNA for the CDR3 is TGTGCCAGCAGTTACCCGCCAGGGGGCGGGAGATTCTACGAGCAGTACTTC. Protein sequence: CASSYPPGGGRFYEQYF.

This clonotype has only a few counts. V gene TRBV20-1 combines with J gene TRBJ1-4, with D possibly being TRBD1 (6 bases). CDR3 length equals 15 residues. From germline, CDR1 is DFQATT and CDR2 SNEGSKA (reference sequence). The V end was cut by 6 bases, the J end by 0 bases, with 14 bases between. CDR3 amino acids: CSASDRVATNEKLFF. In nucleotides, the CDR3 is TGCAGTGCGTCGGACAGAGTAGCAACTAATGAAAAACTGTTTTTT.

The V call is TRBV29-1, the J call TRBJ2-1, with 11 bases aligning to TRBD1. The V gene's germline CDR1 is SQVTM and CDR2 ANQGSEA. There are 13 residues in the CDR3. V lost 3 bases and J lost 8; bases outside the gene matches: 3. The CDR3 DNA reads as TGCAGCGTTGAGGGACAGGGGGTCGATGAGCAGTTCTTC. This translates into CSVEGQGVDEQFF.

This clonotype appeared a single time. The chain is built from TRBV20-1 and TRBJ1-6; 7 nucleotides match TRBD1. V dropped 2 bases and J dropped 6; count of bases not matched to a gene: 4. CDR1 is DFQATT, CDR2 SNEGSKA, per germline (reference sequence). This CDR3 has 14 amino acids. CDR3 in DNA: TGCAGTGCTAGACAGACAGGGACTAATTCACCCCTCCACTTT. It specifies CSARQTGTNSPLHF.

The chain carries TRBV12-3 or TRBV12-4 and TRBJ1-5; TRBD1 agrees at 12 bases. Losses at the gene ends were 6 bases for V and 5 bases for J; bases not matched to a gene: 5. The CDR3 length is 15 residues. In DNA, the CDR3 is TGTGCCAGCAGCAAGGGACAGGGGGCATATCAGCCCCAGCATTTT. Its protein product is CASSKGQGAYQPQHF.

This clonotype was seen repeatedly, ten times or more. The V and J genes are TRBV5-1 and TRBJ2-2; D perhaps matches TRBD1 (5 bases). This CDR3 has 14 residues. Germline CDR1 reads SGHRS; CDR2 reads YFSETQ. The ends were cut back, 5 bases at V and 1 base at J, with 9 bases in the middle. In nucleotides, the CDR3 is TGCGCCAGCAGTCCGCAGGGGAACACCGGGGAGCTGTTTTTT. Encoded protein: CASSPQGNTGELFF.

This clonotype was counted between two and nine times. The rearrangement joins TRBV19 to TRBJ1-1; possibly TRBD1 for D (5 bases). The CDR3 totals 14 residues. Germline-derived CDR1 and CDR2 are LNHDA and SQIVND (reference sequence). V lost 3 bases and J 4 bases, leaving 12 bases between the germline ends. The CDR3 coding sequence is TGTGCCAGTAGTATCGACAGTCGTCGCACTGAAGCTTTCTTT. Residues: CASSIDSRRTEAFF.

The chain links TRBV12-3 or TRBV12-4 to TRBJ1-2; the D is unclear. Trimming left V 6 bases short and J 2 bases short, with 13 bases between. The CDR3 is 14 residues long. Written as DNA, the CDR3 is TGTGCCAGCAGCTCTAGGACCGTAAACTATGGCTACACCTTC. Residues: CASSSRTVNYGYTF.

The V call is TRBV3-1, the J call TRBJ2-7, with a tentative D call TRBD1 (7 bases). The CDR3 length is 16 residues. In germline, CDR1 is LGHDT, CDR2 YNNKEL (reference sequence). V lost 3 bases, J lost 3 bases, and 18 bases lay in between. The CDR3 nucleotides read TGTGCCAGCAGCCATCTGCCGAGGAGGGGGCTCTACGAGCAGTACTTC. It specifies CASSHLPRRGLYEQYF.

The chain carries TRBV11-2 and TRBJ2-5, with D perhaps matching TRBD1 (5 bases). CDR3 length equals 15 residues. The V end lost 5 bases, the J end lost 1 base, and 14 bases lay between the germline ends. Germline V CDR1 and CDR2: SGHAT, FQNNGV. Here the CDR3 DNA reads TGTGCCAGCAGCCCTAGGGGTGTAGGCCAAGAGACCCAGTACTTC. Its translation is CASSPRGVGQETQYF.